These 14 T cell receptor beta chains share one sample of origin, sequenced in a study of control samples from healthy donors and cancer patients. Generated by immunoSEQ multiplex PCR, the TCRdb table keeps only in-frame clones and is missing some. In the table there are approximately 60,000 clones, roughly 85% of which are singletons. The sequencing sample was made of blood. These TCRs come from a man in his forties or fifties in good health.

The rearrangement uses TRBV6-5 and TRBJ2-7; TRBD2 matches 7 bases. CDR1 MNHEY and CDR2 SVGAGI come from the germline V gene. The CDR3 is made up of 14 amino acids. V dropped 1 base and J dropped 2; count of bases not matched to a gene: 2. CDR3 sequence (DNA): TGTGCCAGCAGTTACTTACTAGCGCCCTACGAGCAGTACTTC. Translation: CASSYLLAPYEQYF.

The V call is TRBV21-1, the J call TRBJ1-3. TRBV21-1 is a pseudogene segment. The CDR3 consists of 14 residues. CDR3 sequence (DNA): TGTGCCAGGACCGGTAAGGAGGTTGGAAACACCATATATTTT. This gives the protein CARTGKEVGNTIYF.

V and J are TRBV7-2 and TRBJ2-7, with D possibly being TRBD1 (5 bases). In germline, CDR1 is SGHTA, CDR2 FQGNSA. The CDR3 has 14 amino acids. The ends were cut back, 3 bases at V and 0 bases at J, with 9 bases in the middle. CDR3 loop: CASSFYRSSYEQYF. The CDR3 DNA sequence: TGTGCCAGCAGCTTCTACAGGAGCTCCTACGAGCAGTACTTC.

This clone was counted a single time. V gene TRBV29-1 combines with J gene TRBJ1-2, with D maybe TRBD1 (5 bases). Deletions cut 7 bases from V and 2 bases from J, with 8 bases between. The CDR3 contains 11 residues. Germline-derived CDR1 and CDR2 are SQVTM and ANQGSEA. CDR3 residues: CSGEGNYGYTF. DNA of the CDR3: TGCAGCGGGGAGGGGAACTATGGCTACACCTTC.

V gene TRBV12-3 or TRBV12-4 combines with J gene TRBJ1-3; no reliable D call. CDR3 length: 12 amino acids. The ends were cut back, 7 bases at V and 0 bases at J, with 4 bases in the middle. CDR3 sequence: CASTPSGNTIYF. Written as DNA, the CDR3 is TGTGCCAGCACTCCCTCTGGAAACACCATATATTTT.

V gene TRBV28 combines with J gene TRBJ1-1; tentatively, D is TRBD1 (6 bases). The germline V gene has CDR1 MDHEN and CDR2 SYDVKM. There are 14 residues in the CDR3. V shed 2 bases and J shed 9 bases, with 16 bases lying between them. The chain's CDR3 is CASSLNTQGPKAFF. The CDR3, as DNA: TGTGCCAGCAGTTTAAATACTCAGGGGCCGAAAGCTTTCTTT.

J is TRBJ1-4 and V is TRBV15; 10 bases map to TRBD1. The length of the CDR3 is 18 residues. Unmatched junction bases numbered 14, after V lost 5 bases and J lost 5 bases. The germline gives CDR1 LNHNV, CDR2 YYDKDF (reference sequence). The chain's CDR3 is CATSSSGTGVYRNEKLFF. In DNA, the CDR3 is TGTGCCACCAGCTCCTCCGGGACAGGGGTGTATCGGAATGAAAAACTGTTTTTT.

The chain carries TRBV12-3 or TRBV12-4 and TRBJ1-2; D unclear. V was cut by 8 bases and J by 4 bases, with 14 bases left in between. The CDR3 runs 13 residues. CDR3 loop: CASGDLIGYGYTF. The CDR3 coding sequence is TGTGCCAGCGGCGACCTCATCGGCTATGGCTACACCTTC.

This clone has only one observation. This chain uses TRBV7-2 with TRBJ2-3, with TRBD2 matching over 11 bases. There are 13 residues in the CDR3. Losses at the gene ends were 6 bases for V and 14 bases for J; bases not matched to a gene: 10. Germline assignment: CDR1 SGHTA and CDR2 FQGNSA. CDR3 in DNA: TGTGCCAGCAGTCCTAGCGGGGGGATAGGTGGGTATTTT. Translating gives CASSPSGGIGGYF. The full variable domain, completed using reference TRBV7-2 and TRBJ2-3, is GAGVSQSPSNKVTEKGKDVELRCDPISGHTALYWYRQSLGQGLEFLIYFQGNSAPDKSGLPSDRFSAERTGGSVSTLTIQRTQQEDSAVYLCASSPSGGIGGYFGPGTRLTVL.

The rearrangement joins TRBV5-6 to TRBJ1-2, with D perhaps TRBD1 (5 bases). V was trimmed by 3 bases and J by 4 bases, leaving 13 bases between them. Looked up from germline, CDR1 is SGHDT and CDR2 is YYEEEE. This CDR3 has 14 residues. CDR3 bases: TGTGCCAGCAGCTCTCAGGGACGCGGCTATGGCTACACCTTC. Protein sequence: CASSSQGRGYGYTF.

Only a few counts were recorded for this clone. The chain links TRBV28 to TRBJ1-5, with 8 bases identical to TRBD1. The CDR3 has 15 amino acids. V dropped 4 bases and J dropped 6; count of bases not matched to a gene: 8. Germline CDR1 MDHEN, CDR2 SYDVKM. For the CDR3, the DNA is TGTGCCAGCAGTTACACCGGGACAGGTCTTCAGCCCCAGCATTTT. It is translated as CASSYTGTGLQPQHF.

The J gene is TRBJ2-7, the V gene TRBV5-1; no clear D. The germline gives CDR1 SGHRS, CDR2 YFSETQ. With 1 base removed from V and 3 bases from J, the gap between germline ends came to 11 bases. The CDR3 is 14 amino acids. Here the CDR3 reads CASSLSGGYYEQYF. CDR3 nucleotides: TGCGCCAGCAGCTTGTCTGGCGGATACTACGAGCAGTACTTC.

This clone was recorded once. CDR3 bases: TGTGCCAGCAGTCCGGGGACAGGGGGTGGCTACACCTTC. The encoded protein is CASSPGTGGGYTF. The chain carries TRBV12-3 or TRBV12-4 and TRBJ1-2; TRBD1 matches 11 bases. The V and J ends lost 5 bases and 7 bases, in that order; junction bases with no gene match: 3. This CDR3 has 13 amino acids.

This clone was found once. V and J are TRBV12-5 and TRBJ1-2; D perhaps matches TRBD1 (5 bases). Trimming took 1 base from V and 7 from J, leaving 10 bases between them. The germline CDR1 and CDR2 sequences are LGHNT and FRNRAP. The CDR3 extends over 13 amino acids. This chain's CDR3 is CASGLAGFGGYTF. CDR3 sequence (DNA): TGTGCTAGTGGTTTGGCAGGGTTCGGTGGCTACACCTTC.